The 3 T cell receptor beta chains below were found in one sample sequenced in a study of cytomegalovirus exposure and HLA in healthy donors. PCR primers comprised 60 Vbeta and 13 Jbeta primers. Assay: immunoSEQ multiplex PCR; the TCRdb copy retains only in-frame clones and omits some. The sample data list about 140,000 clones. The sample comprised PBMCs. The receptor set was obtained from a woman aged 18 to 35 in good health and CMV-seronegative.

The chain recombines TRBV5-8 with TRBJ2-5, with D unresolved. Germline V gene lookup returns CDR1 SGHTS and CDR2 YDEGEE. The CDR3 runs to 15 residues. Trimming shortened V by 2 bases and J by 5 bases, and 16 bases separated the two germline ends. The CDR3 loop is CASSFPLTFRETQYF. Written as DNA, the CDR3 is TGTGCCAGCAGCTTTCCCCTGACATTCCGGGAGACCCAGTACTTC. The full variable domain, with the rest looked up from reference TRBV5-8 and TRBJ2-5, is EAGVTQSPTHLIKTRGQQATLRCSPISGHTSVYWYQQALGLGLQFLLWYDEGEERNRGNFPPRFSGRQFPNYSSELNVNALELEDSALYLCASSFPLTFRETQYFGPGTRLLVL.

V is TRBV13 and J is TRBJ1-2; tentative D call: TRBD1 (5 bases). This CDR3 comprises 14 residues. Germline V lookup: CDR1 PRHDT, CDR2 FYEKMQ (reference sequence). V lost 7 bases, J lost 4 bases, and 16 bases lay in between. The CDR3 loop is CASMLQGGTYGYTF. The CDR3 DNA reads TGTGCCAGCATGCTCCAGGGAGGGACCTATGGCTACACCTTC.

The chain joins TRBV5-1 to TRBJ1-1; 7 positions match TRBD1. The CDR3 extends over 15 amino acids. V lost 3 bases to trimming and J lost 6 bases; unmatched junction nucleotides: 11. Germline V gene data show CDR1 as SGHRS and CDR2 as YFSETQ. The CDR3 sequence: CASSSSTRGLPEAFF. DNA of the CDR3: TGCGCCAGCAGCTCTTCTACTAGGGGGCTCCCTGAAGCTTTCTTT.